The table lists the clone carrying this T cell receptor beta chain with a count of one. This CDR3 contains 16 residues. Germline CDR1 is MGHDK and CDR2 is SYGVNS. V shed 4 bases and J shed 7 bases, with 19 bases lying between them. These data belong to a study of blood T cell repertoires in COVID-19. Study summary: Sites in the United States, Italy and Spain provided acute and convalescent COVID-19 samples. Nucleic acid was either cDNA or gDNA, and it came from T cells, B-cell-depleted T cells, or PBMCs.

Original handling: Nucleated cell number was recorded as an estimate derived from reference gene primer amplification. The assay was immunoSEQ multiplex PCR, and TCRdb's table has in-frame clones only and misses some. The D gene and trimming were derived from the DNA, and the V and J assignments and clone size from that table. The profile shows 29,000 or so clones, about 80% of them singletons. The TCR was taken from a woman in her seventies with acute or convalescent COVID-19. The chain employs TRBV25-1 and TRBJ1-4, with D tentatively TRBD1 (5 bases). Source material: peripheral blood. CDR3 sequence: CASSATRGGRSEKLFF. For the CDR3, the DNA is TGTGCCAGCAGTGCGACCCGCGGGGGGAGGAGTGAAAAACTGTTTTTT.